This TCR beta chain was identified in a study of cytomegalovirus exposure and HLA in healthy donors. Notes on the study in general: The authors assumed roughly uniform sequencing depth across donors for presence/absence analyses. Earlier analysis looked at TCR beta V segments, and most were productive about 90% or about 30% of the time.

About this clone: What it binds is not known.

CDR1 and CDR2 (germline): MNHEY, SMNVEV (reference sequence). V dropped 5 bases and J dropped 7; count of bases not matched to a gene: 4. This CDR3 region has 14 residues. Primers included in the PCR were 60 Vbeta and 13 Jbeta primers. Here immunoSEQ multiplex PCR was the method, and the copy in TCRdb shows in-frame clones only, minus some. The sample holds over 130,000 clones; around 60% are singletons and the top ten take roughly 7%. J is TRBJ2-2 and V is TRBV27, with 10 bases fitting TRBD1. The clonotype originates from a woman in her fifties or sixties in good health and CMV-seropositive. The sequenced sample was PBMCs. The CDR3 DNA follows: TGTGCCAGCAGTCCCGGGACAGGGGTCGGGGAGCTGTTTTTT. This gives the protein CASSPGTGVGELFF.